A single sample gave rise to the 21 T cell receptor beta chains below, sequenced in a study of CD8 T cells in Susac syndrome (dated 2019 in TCRdb). The library was obtained by the immunoSEQ multiplex PCR assay. RNA was extracted using the RNeasy kit, and roughly 0.5 to 1 microgram was reverse transcribed with random hexamers. TCRdb reanalyzed the raw reads on its own, using fastp at Q25 for trimming and MiXCR for clone calling, and kept in-frame beta chains. Every distinct CDR3 protein forms one entry, paired with its most common genes and DNA. The sample profile shows 100,000 to 150,000 distinct CDR3 sequences; over 90% of them were found once. The top ten clonotypes cover roughly 0.14% of the sample. The sample was CD4+ T cells from PBMCs. All receptors derive from a human donor with Susac syndrome.

This chain connects TRBV29-1 to TRBJ2-2, with D tentatively TRBD2 (6 bases). CDR1 SQVTM and CDR2 ANQGSEA come from the germline V gene. CDR3 length: 13 residues. V shed 3 bases and J shed 4 bases, with 9 bases lying between them. CDR3 region: CSVDVGGTGELFF. CDR3 coding DNA: TGCAGCGTTGATGTGGGAGGCACCGGGGAGCTGTTTTTT.

This chain connects TRBV20-1 to TRBJ2-2, with a tentative D call TRBD2 (5 bases). Germline-derived CDR1 and CDR2 are DFQATT and SNEGSKA (reference sequence). This CDR3 is built from 15 residues. With 0 bases removed from V and 1 base from J, the gap between germline ends came to 9 bases. The chain's CDR3 is CSARDFRGNTGELFF. CDR3 coding DNA: TGCAGTGCTAGAGATTTTCGGGGGAACACCGGGGAGCTGTTTTTT.

The chain uses TRBV5-4 and TRBJ2-2, with D uncertain. CDR1 and CDR2 (germline): SGHNT, YYREEE (reference sequence). The CDR3 has 13 residues. Trimming took off 3 bases at V and 7 bases at J, with 10 bases between the two ends. CDR3 nucleotides: TGTGCCAGCAGCTCCGTCGGTGGCGGGGAGCTGTTTTTT. Translation gives CASSSVGGGELFF.

The CDR3 reads CSGRGTGGRETQYF. CDR3 in DNA: TGCAGTGGTCGGGGGACAGGGGGCAGAGAGACCCAGTACTTC. The chain couples TRBV20-1 to TRBJ2-5; 12 positions agree with TRBD1. Germline V gene lookup returns CDR1 DFQATT and CDR2 SNEGSKA (reference sequence). This CDR3 is built from 14 residues. V lost 7 bases and J lost 4; bases outside the gene matches: 7.

V is TRBV28 and J is TRBJ2-3, with D perhaps TRBD1 (6 bases). Per the germline V gene, CDR1 is MDHEN and CDR2 is SYDVKM. The CDR3 runs to 14 residues. Trimming cost V 4 bases and J 3 bases, with 11 bases left between them. CDR3 nucleotides: TGTGCCAGCAGTTCAGGGGAACTAACAGATACGCAGTATTTT. Amino acid sequence: CASSSGELTDTQYF.

The chain has TRBV6-2 or TRBV6-3 and TRBJ2-1, with 7 nucleotides matching TRBD2. The CDR3 runs 15 residues. Germline V gene lookup returns CDR1 MNHEY and CDR2 SVGEGT. The J segment lost 8 bases and the V segment lost 6 bases, leaving 13 bases of the junction unmatched. The CDR3 region is CASSYGLVDFDEQFF. In nucleotides, the CDR3 is TGTGCCAGCAGCTACGGACTAGTTGACTTCGATGAGCAGTTCTTC.

The chain recombines TRBV12-3 or TRBV12-4 with TRBJ2-7; D gene unclear. The CDR3 contains 12 residues. The V gene lost 2 bases and the J gene lost 7 bases, with 9 bases spanning the gap. The CDR3 spells CASSLSTEEQYF. The CDR3 nucleotides read TGTGCCAGCAGTTTATCCACTGAGGAGCAGTACTTC.

V usage is TRBV30 and J usage is TRBJ1-1; D gene ambiguous. This CDR3 region has 11 residues. Germline CDR1 reads GTSNPN; CDR2 reads SVGIG (reference sequence). Trimming left V 3 bases short and J 4 bases short, with 6 bases between. This chain's CDR3 is CAWRGGTEAFF. The CDR3, as DNA: TGTGCCTGGAGAGGTGGCACTGAAGCTTTCTTT.

The chain carries TRBV20-1 and TRBJ1-5; D might be TRBD1 (5 bases). V lost 2 bases and J lost 2, with 7 bases in between. This CDR3 has 13 residues. Germline CDR1 is DFQATT and CDR2 is SNEGSKA (reference sequence). The CDR3, as DNA: TGCAGTGCTAGACCCAGGGGCAATCAGCCCCAGCATTTT. Amino acid sequence: CSARPRGNQPQHF.

This sequence joins TRBV20-1 and TRBJ1-1; a weak D match, TRBD1 (6 bases). CDR1 is DFQATT and CDR2 is SNEGSKA in the germline V gene (reference sequence). The CDR3 is 15 residues long. V lost 2 bases to trimming and J lost 1 base, with 14 bases between them. CDR3 region: CSARRSIGGNTEAFF. The CDR3 DNA reads TGCAGTGCTAGAAGGTCGATAGGGGGGAACACTGAAGCTTTCTTT.

This chain joins TRBV29-1 and TRBJ2-6; D remains ambiguous. The CDR3 totals 13 residues. The ends were cut back, 3 bases at V and 0 bases at J, with 3 bases in the middle. CDR1 SQVTM and CDR2 ANQGSEA come from the germline V gene. Written as DNA, the CDR3 is TGCAGCGTTGATACCTCTGGGGCCAACGTCCTGACTTTC. Protein sequence: CSVDTSGANVLTF.

The chain combines TRBV12-3 or TRBV12-4 with TRBJ2-1; D unresolved. The CDR3 is made up of 10 amino acids. Trimming left V 8 bases short and J 10 bases short, with 9 bases between. In DNA, the CDR3 is TGTGCCAGCGGTTGGCCGGAGCAGTTCTTC. Amino acid sequence: CASGWPEQFF.

This chain links TRBV19 with TRBJ2-7; D might be TRBD2 (6 bases). Germline V gene data show CDR1 as LNHDA and CDR2 as SQIVND (reference sequence). This CDR3 contains 14 residues. Trimming cost V 1 base and J 3 bases, with 10 bases left between them. The CDR3 coding sequence is TGTGCCAGTAGTATAGGAGGCGGGGTCTACGAGCAGTACTTC. This sequence encodes CASSIGGGVYEQYF.

The chain combines TRBV3-1 with TRBJ2-2, with a weak D call TRBD2 (5 bases). The CDR3 runs to 17 residues. Germline V gives CDR1 LGHDT, CDR2 YNNKEL (reference sequence). V gave up 0 bases and J gave up 4 bases, with 15 bases separating them. The CDR3 coding sequence is TGTGCCAGCAGCCAAGATATTAGACCCCGGGGCACCGGGGAGCTGTTTTTT. This sequence encodes CASSQDIRPRGTGELFF.

The chain has TRBV12-3 or TRBV12-4 and TRBJ2-3; D remains ambiguous. The length of the CDR3 is 13 residues. Deletions cut 5 bases from V and 1 base from J, with 7 bases between. As DNA, the CDR3 is TGTGCCAGCAGTGCCTTCGGCACAGATACGCAGTATTTT. Translation gives CASSAFGTDTQYF.

The chain employs TRBV15 and TRBJ2-1; D may be TRBD1 or TRBD2 (6 bases each). V gave up 3 bases and J gave up 5 bases, with 23 bases separating them. Germline CDR1 is LNHNV and CDR2 is YYDKDF (reference sequence). The CDR3 runs to 18 residues. The CDR3 DNA follows: TGTGCCACCAGCAGCGGTATGGGGGGCCCGAGGGGAAACAATGAGCAGTTCTTC. This translates into CATSSGMGGPRGNNEQFF.

The chain uses TRBV18 and TRBJ2-3; D uncertain. V was shortened by 2 bases and J by 1 base, with 10 bases between the two germline ends. The CDR3 is 15 residues long. Germline V CDR1 and CDR2: KGHSH, LQKENI. This CDR3 reads CASSPYGWGTDTQYF. CDR3 in DNA: TGTGCCAGCTCACCATATGGGTGGGGCACAGATACGCAGTATTTT.

The rearrangement links TRBV18 to TRBJ2-5; D call uncertain. The CDR3 covers 14 residues. With 1 base removed from V and 2 bases from J, the gap between germline ends came to 8 bases. Germline CDR1 KGHSH, CDR2 LQKENI. The CDR3 sequence: CASSPRALQETQYF. CDR3 DNA sequence: TGTGCCAGCTCACCACGAGCGTTACAAGAGACCCAGTACTTC.

This clonotype was seen once. The V and J genes are TRBV20-1 and TRBJ2-1; 10 bases match TRBD2. Germline CDR1 and CDR2: DFQATT and SNEGSKA (reference sequence). J gave up 9 bases and V 4 bases, and 6 bases lay outside the gene matches. CDR3 length: 13 amino acids. CDR3 protein: CSATGLAHSEQFF. The CDR3 DNA sequence: TGCAGTGCTACGGGACTAGCGCACAGTGAGCAGTTCTTC.

The chain joins TRBV5-6 to TRBJ2-2; the D gene is possibly TRBD2 (5 bases). Between the trimmed V and J ends, which lost 3 bases and 4 bases, there was a span of 16 bases. The CDR3 extends over 16 amino acids. From germline, CDR1 is SGHDT and CDR2 YYEEEE. Here the CDR3 reads CASSSPGKASTGELFF. CDR3 DNA sequence: TGTGCCAGCAGCTCCCCGGGAAAGGCGAGCACCGGGGAGCTGTTTTTT.

The CDR3 DNA is TGCGCCAGCAGCCAAGGGACTAGCGGGAGCCATGAGCAGTTCTTC. Its translation: CASSQGTSGSHEQFF. The chain couples TRBV4-3 to TRBJ2-1; 13 bases map to TRBD2. Germline V gene lookup returns CDR1 LGHNA and CDR2 YSLEER. Trimming took 1 base from V and 8 from J; bases not matched to a gene: 2. The CDR3 has 15 amino acids.